This is a list of T cell receptor beta chains from one sample in a study of T cell responses to AZD1222 COVID-19 vaccine. Here immunoSEQ multiplex PCR was the method, and the copy in TCRdb shows in-frame clones only, minus some. Here the sample spans 96,000 or so clones, approximately 87% being singletons. The source was peripheral blood, collected on day 0 of AZD1222 vaccination. The source of these receptors is an adult in good health. CDR3s include the opening cysteine and the closing phenylalanine or tryptophan. Some rows have no size entry. The others give once, few or many, or a class for an expanded clone.

J gene: TRBJ2-1; V gene: TRBV2; clone size: once; CDR3 protein: CASRLDPGLVNEQFF
J gene: TRBJ2-7; V gene: TRBV5-1; clone size: NA; CDR3 protein: CASSLEVRGPSQFVYF
J gene: TRBJ2-5; V gene: TRBV2; clone size: NA; CDR3 protein: CASSEGLAGETQYF
J gene: TRBJ1-2; V gene: TRBV21-1; clone size: NA; CDR3 protein: CASSTGTEVNYGYTF
J gene: TRBJ2-7; V gene: TRBV5-1; clone size: NA; CDR3 protein: CASREKTGKDEQYF
J gene: TRBJ2-7; V gene: TRBV28; clone size: NA; CDR3 protein: CATRAYEQYF
J gene: TRBJ2-3; V gene: TRBV19; clone size: NA; CDR3 protein: CASSMEGDTQYF
J gene: TRBJ2-5; V gene: TRBV15; clone size: NA; CDR3 protein: CATSSVGRGRRGETQYF
J gene: TRBJ1-3; V gene: TRBV29-1; clone size: once; CDR3 protein: CSVDLQEGNTIYF
J gene: TRBJ1-6; V gene: TRBV28; clone size: NA; CDR3 protein: CASIRFGGAADSPLHF
J gene: TRBJ1-4; V gene: TRBV24-1; clone size: NA; CDR3 protein: CATSDSTRGRSNEKLFF
J gene: TRBJ1-1; V gene: TRBV19; clone size: NA; CDR3 protein: CASSPRGGRAFF
J gene: TRBJ2-3; V gene: TRBV5-1; clone size: NA; CDR3 protein: CASWGLAGPDTQYF
J gene: TRBJ2-1; V gene: TRBV28; clone size: few; CDR3 protein: CASGLGDEQFF
J gene: TRBJ2-2; V gene: TRBV6-5; clone size: NA; CDR3 protein: CASRLGRGPPGELFF
J gene: TRBJ2-2; V gene: TRBV7-2; clone size: once; CDR3 protein: CASSPPRRATGELFF
J gene: TRBJ2-1; V gene: TRBV5-4; clone size: NA; CDR3 protein: CASSLGGLAGEKIF
J gene: TRBJ2-7; V gene: TRBV27; clone size: NA; CDR3 protein: CASSLVQGAIQQYF
J gene: TRBJ2-1; V gene: TRBV7-2; clone size: once; CDR3 protein: CASSGRAYNEQFF
J gene: TRBJ2-1; V gene: TRBV7-9; clone size: NA; CDR3 protein: CASRPSYNEQFF
J gene: TRBJ1-5; V gene: TRBV7-6; clone size: NA; CDR3 protein: CASSSGVYGQPQHF
J gene: TRBJ2-1; V gene: TRBV21-1; clone size: NA; CDR3 protein: CASSKGQDNEQFF
J gene: TRBJ1-5; V gene: TRBV30; clone size: NA; CDR3 protein: CAWSAGQSNQPQHF
J gene: TRBJ1-2; V gene: TRBV7-2; clone size: few; CDR3 protein: CASSPGWVQTNYGYTF
J gene: TRBJ1-4; V gene: TRBV7-9; clone size: NA; CDR3 protein: CASSLIGTNEKLFF
J gene: TRBJ1-2; V gene: TRBV30; clone size: NA; CDR3 protein: CAWSESVTGGYTF
J gene: TRBJ2-7; V gene: TRBV29-1; clone size: NA; CDR3 protein: CSVVRDQLRVHEQYF